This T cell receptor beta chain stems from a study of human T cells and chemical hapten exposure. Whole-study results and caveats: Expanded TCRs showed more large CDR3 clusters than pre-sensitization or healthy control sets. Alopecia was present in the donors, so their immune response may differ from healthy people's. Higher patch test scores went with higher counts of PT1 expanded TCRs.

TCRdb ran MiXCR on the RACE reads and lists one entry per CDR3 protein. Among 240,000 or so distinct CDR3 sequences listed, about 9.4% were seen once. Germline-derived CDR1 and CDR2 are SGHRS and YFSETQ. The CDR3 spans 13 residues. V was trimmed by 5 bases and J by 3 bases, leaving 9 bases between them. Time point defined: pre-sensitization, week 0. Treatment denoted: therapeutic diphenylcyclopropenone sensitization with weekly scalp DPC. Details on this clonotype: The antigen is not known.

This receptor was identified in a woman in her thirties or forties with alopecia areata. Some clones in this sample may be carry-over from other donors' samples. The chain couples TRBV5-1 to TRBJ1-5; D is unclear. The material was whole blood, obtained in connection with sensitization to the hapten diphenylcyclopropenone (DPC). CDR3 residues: CASRFEDNQPQHF. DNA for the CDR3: TGCGCCAGCAGGTTTGAAGACAATCAGCCCCAGCATTTT.